The 3 T cell receptor beta chains given below trace back to one sample, sequenced in a study of shared clonotypes between healthy human individuals. Profiling relied on immunoSEQ multiplex PCR, and the TCRdb table lists in-frame clones only, not all of them. This sample has about 530,000 clones, with 90% to 96% found just once. The sequenced sample was naive CD4+ T cells sorted from blood. Subset here: CD45RA+ positively selected. The receptors stem from a woman aged 25 to 39 in good health.

The chain links TRBV30 to TRBJ2-7; 9 bases fit TRBD1. Germline CDR1 GTSNPN, CDR2 SVGIG (reference sequence). The J segment lost 5 bases and the V segment lost 0 bases, leaving 5 bases of the junction unmatched. The length of the CDR3 is 14 residues. For the CDR3, the DNA is TGTGCCTGGAGTGTACGGGACAGGGTCCACGAGCAGTACTTC. It yields the protein CAWSVRDRVHEQYF.

The V and J genes are TRBV15 and TRBJ2-6; possibly TRBD1 for D (6 bases). The CDR3 is made up of 19 amino acids. Germline loops: CDR1 LNHNV, CDR2 YYDKDF (reference sequence). Trimming took 1 base from V and 1 from J, leaving 17 bases between them. The CDR3 is CATSRGGTLQLSGANVLTF. The DNA of the CDR3 is TGTGCCACCAGCAGAGGTGGGACACTTCAGCTATCTGGGGCCAACGTCCTGACTTTC.

The CDR3 region is CASSTPGTGYEKLFF. CDR3 in DNA: TGTGCCAGCAGTACGCCCGGGACAGGCTACGAAAAACTGTTTTTT. The rearrangement joins TRBV28 to TRBJ1-4; 8 nucleotides line up with TRBD1. V shed 5 bases, J shed 8 bases, and the junction held 10 bases outside the gene matches. Germline-derived CDR1 and CDR2 are MDHEN and SYDVKM. The CDR3 is made up of 15 amino acids.